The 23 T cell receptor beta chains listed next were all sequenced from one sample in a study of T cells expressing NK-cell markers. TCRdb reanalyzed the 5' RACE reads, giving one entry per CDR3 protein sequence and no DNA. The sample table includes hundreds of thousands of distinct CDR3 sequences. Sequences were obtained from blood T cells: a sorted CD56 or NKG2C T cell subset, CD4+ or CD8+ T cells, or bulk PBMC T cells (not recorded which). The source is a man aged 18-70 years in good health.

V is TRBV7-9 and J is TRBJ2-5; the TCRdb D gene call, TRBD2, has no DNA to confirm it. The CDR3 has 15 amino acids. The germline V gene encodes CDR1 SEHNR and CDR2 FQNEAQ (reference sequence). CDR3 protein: CASSIGTSEGETQYF.

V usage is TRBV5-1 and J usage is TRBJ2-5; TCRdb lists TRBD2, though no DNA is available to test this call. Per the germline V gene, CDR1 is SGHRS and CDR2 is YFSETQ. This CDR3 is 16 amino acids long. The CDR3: CASSPGPGLAEETQYF.

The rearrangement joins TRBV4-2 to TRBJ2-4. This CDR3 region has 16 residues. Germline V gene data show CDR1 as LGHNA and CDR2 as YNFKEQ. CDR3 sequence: CASSQDLRARKNIQYF.

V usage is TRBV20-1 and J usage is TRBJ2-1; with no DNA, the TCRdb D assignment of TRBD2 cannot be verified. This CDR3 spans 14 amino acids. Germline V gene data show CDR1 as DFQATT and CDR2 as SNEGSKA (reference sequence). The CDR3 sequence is CSAKTSGGFNEQFF.

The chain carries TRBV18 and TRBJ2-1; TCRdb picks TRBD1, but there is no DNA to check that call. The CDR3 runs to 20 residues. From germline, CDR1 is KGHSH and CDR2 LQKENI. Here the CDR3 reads CASSPSYLTPGSTEYNEQFF.

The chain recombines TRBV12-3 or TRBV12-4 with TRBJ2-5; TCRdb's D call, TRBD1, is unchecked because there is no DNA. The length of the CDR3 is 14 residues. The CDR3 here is CASSKQGEGETQYF.

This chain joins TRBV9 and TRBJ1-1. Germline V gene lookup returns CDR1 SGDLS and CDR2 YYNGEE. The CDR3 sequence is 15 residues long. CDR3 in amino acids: CASSPPGGKATEAFF.

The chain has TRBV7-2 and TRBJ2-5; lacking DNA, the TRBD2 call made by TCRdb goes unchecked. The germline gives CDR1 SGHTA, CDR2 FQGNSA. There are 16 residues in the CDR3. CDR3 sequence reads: CASSLGLAGGQETQYF. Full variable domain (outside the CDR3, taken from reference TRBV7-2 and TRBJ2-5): GAGVSQSPSNKVTEKGKDVELRCDPISGHTALYWYRQSLGQGLEFLIYFQGNSAPDKSGLPSDRFSAERTGGSVSTLTIQRTQQEDSAVYLCASSLGLAGGQETQYFGPGTRLLVL.

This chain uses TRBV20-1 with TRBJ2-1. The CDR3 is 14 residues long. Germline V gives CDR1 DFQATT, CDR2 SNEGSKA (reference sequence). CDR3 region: CSANLGASYNEQFF.

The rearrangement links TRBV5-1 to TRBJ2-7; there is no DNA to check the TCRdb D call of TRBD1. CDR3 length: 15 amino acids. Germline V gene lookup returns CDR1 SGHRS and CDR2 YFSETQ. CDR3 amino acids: CASSLLGQGTYEQYF.

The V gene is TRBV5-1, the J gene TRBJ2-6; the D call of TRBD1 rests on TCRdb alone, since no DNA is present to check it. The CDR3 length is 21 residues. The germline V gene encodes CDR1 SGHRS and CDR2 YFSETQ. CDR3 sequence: CASSLVGRDRDLSSGANVLTF.

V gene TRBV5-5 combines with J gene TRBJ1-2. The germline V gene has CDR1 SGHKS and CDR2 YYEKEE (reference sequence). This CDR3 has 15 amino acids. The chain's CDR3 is CASSLAQGENYGYTF.

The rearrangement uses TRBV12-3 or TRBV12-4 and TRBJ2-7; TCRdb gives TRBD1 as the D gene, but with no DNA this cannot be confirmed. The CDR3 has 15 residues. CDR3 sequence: CASSPRRTGRYEQYF.

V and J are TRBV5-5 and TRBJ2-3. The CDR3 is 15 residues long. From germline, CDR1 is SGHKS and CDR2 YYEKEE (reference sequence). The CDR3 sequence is CASSFSLRYVDTQYF.

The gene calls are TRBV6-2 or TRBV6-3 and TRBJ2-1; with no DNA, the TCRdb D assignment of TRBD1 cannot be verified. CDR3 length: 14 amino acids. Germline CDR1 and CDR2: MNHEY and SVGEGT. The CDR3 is CASRRRGIYNEQFF.

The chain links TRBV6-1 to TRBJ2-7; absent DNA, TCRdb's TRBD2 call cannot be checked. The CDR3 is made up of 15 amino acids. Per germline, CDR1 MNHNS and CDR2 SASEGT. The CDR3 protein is CASRNLRKGLYEQYF.

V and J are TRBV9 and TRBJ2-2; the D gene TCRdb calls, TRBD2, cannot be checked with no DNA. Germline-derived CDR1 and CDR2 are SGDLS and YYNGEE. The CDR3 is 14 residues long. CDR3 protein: CASSVLPSSGELFF.

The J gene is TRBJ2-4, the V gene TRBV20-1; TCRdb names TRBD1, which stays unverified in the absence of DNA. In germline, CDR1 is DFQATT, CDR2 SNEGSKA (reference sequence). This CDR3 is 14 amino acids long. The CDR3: CSVPDSGGSYIQYF.

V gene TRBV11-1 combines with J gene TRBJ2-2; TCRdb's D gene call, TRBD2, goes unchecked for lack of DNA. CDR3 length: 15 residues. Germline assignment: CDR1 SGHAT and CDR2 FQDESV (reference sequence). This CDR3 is CASSPRSGGAGELFF. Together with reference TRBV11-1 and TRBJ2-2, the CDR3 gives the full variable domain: EAEVAQSPRYKITEKSQAVAFWCDPISGHATLYWYRQILGQGPELLVQFQDESVVDDSQLPKDRFSAERLKGVDSTLKIQPAELGDSAMYLCASSPRSGGAGELFFGEGSRLTVL.

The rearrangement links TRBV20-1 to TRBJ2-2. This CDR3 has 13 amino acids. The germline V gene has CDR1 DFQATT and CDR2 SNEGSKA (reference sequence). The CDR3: CSATLQNTGELFF.

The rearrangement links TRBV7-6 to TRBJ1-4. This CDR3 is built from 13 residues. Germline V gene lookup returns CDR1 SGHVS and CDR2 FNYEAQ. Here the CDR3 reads CASSLSGREKLFF.

The CDR3 region is CSVKGQGTFYTEAFF. The chain uses TRBV29-1 and TRBJ1-1; with no DNA, the TCRdb D assignment of TRBD1 cannot be verified. The CDR3 loop spans 15 amino acids. Germline V CDR1 and CDR2: SQVTM, ANQGSEA.

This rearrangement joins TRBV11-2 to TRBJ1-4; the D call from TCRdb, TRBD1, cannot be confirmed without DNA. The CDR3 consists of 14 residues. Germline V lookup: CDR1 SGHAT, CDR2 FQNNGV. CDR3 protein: CASRRGGQDEKLFF.